Following are 10 T cell receptor beta chains from one sample sequenced in a study of blood T cell repertoires in COVID-19. The data were produced by immunoSEQ multiplex PCR, yet TCRdb's version contains in-frame clones alone and is incomplete. The sample has tens of thousands of clones; under 90% are singletons. Sequencing was done on a sample of peripheral blood. Receptors originate from a man between 65 and 85 years old with active or convalescent COVID-19.

The rearrangement links TRBV27 to TRBJ2-2; tentatively, D is TRBD1 (6 bases). The germline CDR1 and CDR2 sequences are MNHEY and SMNVEV (reference sequence). This CDR3 is 13 amino acids long. The ends were cut back, 2 bases at V and 7 bases at J, with 8 bases in the middle. CDR3 residues: CASSLTQGGELFF. CDR3 DNA sequence: TGTGCCAGCAGTTTAACACAGGGCGGGGAGCTGTTTTTT.

The chain links TRBV2 to TRBJ2-2; 7 bases are shared with TRBD1. The CDR3 runs 16 residues. The J segment lost 0 bases and the V segment lost 5 bases, leaving 6 bases of the junction unmatched. CDR1 and CDR2 from the germline V gene are SNHLY and FYNNEI. The CDR3 spells CASSKRTGSNTGELFF. As DNA, the CDR3 is TGTGCCAGCAGTAAGAGGACAGGCTCGAACACCGGGGAGCTGTTTTTT. The full variable domain, in which reference TRBV2 and TRBJ2-2 provide the parts outside the CDR3, is EPEVTQTPSHQVTQMGQEVILRCVPISNHLYFYWYRQILGQKVEFLVSFYNNEISEKSEIFDDQFSVERPDGSNFTLKIRSTKLEDSAMYFCASSKRTGSNTGELFFGEGSRLTVL.

This chain connects TRBV28 to TRBJ1-5; no clear D. Deletions cut 5 bases from V and 0 bases from J, with 17 bases between. The CDR3 consists of 17 residues. CDR1 MDHEN and CDR2 SYDVKM come from the germline V gene. The CDR3 nucleotides are TGTGCCAGCAGTCGCGACGGGTCGAACTATAGCAATCAGCCCCAGCATTTT. This encodes CASSRDGSNYSNQPQHF.

The rearrangement uses TRBV10-2 and TRBJ1-2; D might be TRBD1 (6 bases). CDR3 length: 16 amino acids. CDR1 is WSHSY, CDR2 SAAADI, per germline. V lost 5 bases, J lost 3 bases, and 19 bases lay in between. CDR3: CASSLTGTNLHYGYTF. The CDR3 DNA reads as TGCGCCAGCAGTCTGACAGGAACGAACTTACACTATGGCTACACCTTC.

This chain links TRBV9 with TRBJ2-7; the D gene is possibly TRBD1 (5 bases). Germline loops: CDR1 SGDLS, CDR2 YYNGEE. V was cut by 4 bases and J by 1 base, with 12 bases left in between. The CDR3 runs 14 residues. CDR3 sequence reads: CASSTTGSSYEQYF. In DNA, the CDR3 is TGTGCCAGCAGCACTACAGGTTCATCCTACGAGCAGTACTTC.

V usage is TRBV28 and J usage is TRBJ2-7, with TRBD2 identical over 10 bases. Germline V gene lookup returns CDR1 MDHEN and CDR2 SYDVKM. This CDR3 is 16 amino acids long. After removal of 4 bases from V and 1 base from J, the junction contained 7 bases not matched to a gene. The CDR3 is CASSSPLAGVSYEQYF. In DNA form, the CDR3 reads TGTGCCAGCAGTTCCCCCCTAGCGGGAGTTTCCTACGAGCAGTACTTC.

J is TRBJ2-3 and V is TRBV19; 8 bases fit TRBD2. The CDR3 consists of 15 residues. V was clipped by 6 bases and J by 7 bases; unmatched bases: 12. Germline V lookup: CDR1 LNHDA, CDR2 SQIVND (reference sequence). In DNA form, the CDR3 reads TGTGCCAGTAGGCCGGGACTAGAGGGTGTAAATACGCAGTATTTT. Encoded protein: CASRPGLEGVNTQYF.

The chain employs TRBV15 and TRBJ2-3; the match to TRBD1 covers 10 bases. The germline gives CDR1 LNHNV, CDR2 YYDKDF (reference sequence). The CDR3 has 16 amino acids. With 1 base clipped from V and 5 bases from J, the junction kept 6 bases outside the gene matches. The CDR3 nucleotides are TGTGCCACCAGCAGAGGCGTTGGGACAGGGGAAGATACGCAGTATTTT. Amino acid sequence: CATSRGVGTGEDTQYF.

The chain joins TRBV19 to TRBJ2-7; tentative D call: TRBD1 (6 bases). Germline CDR1 LNHDA, CDR2 SQIVND (reference sequence). The CDR3 sequence is 13 residues long. V lost 4 bases to trimming and J lost 7 bases, with 14 bases between them. CDR3 in amino acids: CASSTVGGREQYF. The DNA for the CDR3 is TGTGCCAGTAGTACCGTTGGGGGCAGGGAGCAGTACTTC.

The chain couples TRBV2 to TRBJ1-1, with TRBD1 matching over 7 bases. This CDR3 has 15 amino acids. With V trimmed by 6 bases and J by 5 bases, 12 bases remained unmatched. The V gene's germline CDR1 is SNHLY and CDR2 FYNNEI. In DNA form, the CDR3 reads TGTGCCAGCAGCGCAAGTACAGGGGTCACTACTGAAGCTTTCTTT. The encoded protein is CASSASTGVTTEAFF.